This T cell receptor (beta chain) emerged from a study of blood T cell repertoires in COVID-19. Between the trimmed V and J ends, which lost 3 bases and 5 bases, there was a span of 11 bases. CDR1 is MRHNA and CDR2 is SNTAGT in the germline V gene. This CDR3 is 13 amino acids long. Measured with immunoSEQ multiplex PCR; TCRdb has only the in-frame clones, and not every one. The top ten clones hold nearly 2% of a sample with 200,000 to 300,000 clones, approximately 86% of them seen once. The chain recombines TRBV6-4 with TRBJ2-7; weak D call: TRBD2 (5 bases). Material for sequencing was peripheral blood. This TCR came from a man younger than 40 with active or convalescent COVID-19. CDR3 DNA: TGTGCCAGCAGTGAGGAACTCGGGGACGAGCAGTACTTC. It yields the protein CASSEELGDEQYF.